This TCR beta chain was recovered during a study of OX40 agonist ivuxolimab in advanced cancers. Study summary: Patients receiving dose escalation had hepatocellular carcinoma, melanoma, renal cell or head and neck cancer. Overall study results and limits: Also showing low normalized T-cell clonal expansion were some of the nonresponders. More expanded clones were found, on average, in CD8+ than in CD4+ T cells.

The table came from immunoSEQ multiplex PCR; TCRdb's copy has only in-frame clones and leaves some out. The table records about 81,000 clones, approximately 94% of them present only once. Regarding this clone: What it binds is not known.

Looked up from germline, CDR1 is SGDLS and CDR2 is YYNGEE. Trimming took 0 bases from V and 6 from J, leaving 12 bases between them. CDR3 length: 14 amino acids. This receptor was obtained from an adult with an advanced solid tumor such as melanoma, head and neck, liver or kidney cancer. This specimen consisted of CD4+ or CD8+ T cells sorted from blood, obtained in a trial of the OX40 agonist ivuxolimab. V gene TRBV9 combines with J gene TRBJ1-2; D perhaps matches TRBD1 (6 bases). The CDR3 spells CASSVAGEGDGYTF. DNA for the CDR3: TGTGCCAGCAGCGTAGCAGGGGAGGGGGATGGCTACACCTTC.